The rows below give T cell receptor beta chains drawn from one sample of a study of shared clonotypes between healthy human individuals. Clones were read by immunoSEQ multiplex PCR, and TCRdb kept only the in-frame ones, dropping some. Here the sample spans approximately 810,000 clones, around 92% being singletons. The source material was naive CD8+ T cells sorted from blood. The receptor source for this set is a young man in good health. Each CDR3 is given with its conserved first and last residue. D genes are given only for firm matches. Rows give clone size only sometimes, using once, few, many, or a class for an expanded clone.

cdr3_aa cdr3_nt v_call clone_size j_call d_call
CASSPGRESSYEQYF TGTGCCAGCAGCCCTGGTCGGGAGAGCTCCTACGAGCAGTACTTC TRBV7-9 NA TRBJ2-7 NA
CASSLSGLAGDEQFF TGTGCCAGCAGCTTATCGGGACTAGCGGGAGATGAGCAGTTCTTC TRBV11-2 once TRBJ2-1 TRBD2
CASSWGLAGGPNLRDTQYF TGTGCCAGCAGCTGGGGACTAGCGGGAGGCCCAAACCTCCGGGATACGCAGTATTTT TRBV11-1 NA TRBJ2-3 TRBD2
CSVATGQERTGYTF TGCAGCGTTGCTACAGGACAGGAGAGAACTGGCTACACCTTC TRBV29-1 NA TRBJ1-2 TRBD1
CASSPLGGSYEQYF TGTGCCAGCAGCCCGCTCGGGGGCTCCTACGAGCAGTACTTC TRBV7-2 NA TRBJ2-7 NA
CASSTDRWGSYNEQFF TGTGCCAGCAGCACTGACAGGTGGGGCTCCTACAATGAGCAGTTCTTC TRBV13 NA TRBJ2-1 NA
CASSGGQTYTEAFF TGTGCCAGCAGCGGGGGACAGACGTACACTGAAGCTTTCTTT TRBV9 NA TRBJ1-1 TRBD1
CASSQGQGQETQYF TGTGCCAGCTCGCAAGGACAGGGACAAGAGACCCAGTACTTC TRBV27 NA TRBJ2-5 TRBD1
CASSLGQGFREQYF TGTGCCAGCAGCTTGGGACAGGGCTTTCGAGAGCAGTACTTC TRBV7-9 NA TRBJ2-7 TRBD1
CASSSPTSNEQFF TGTGCCAGCAGTTCCCCAACTAGCAATGAGCAGTTCTTC TRBV27 NA TRBJ2-1 NA
CASSSRQAGEGEKLFF TGTGCCAGCAGTTCCAGACAGGCGGGTGAAGGTGAAAAACTGTTTTTT TRBV6-6 NA TRBJ1-4 NA
CASSPWGSSTDTQYF TGTGCCAGCAGCCCCTGGGGATCCAGCACAGATACGCAGTATTTT TRBV9 NA TRBJ2-3 NA
CSVGIMNTGELFF TGCAGCGTTGGAATTATGAACACCGGGGAGCTGTTTTTT TRBV29-1 once TRBJ2-2 NA
CASSESGGSGYEQYF TGTGCCAGCAGTGAATCGGGGGGTAGCGGCTACGAGCAGTACTTC TRBV6-1 NA TRBJ2-7 TRBD2
CASSQMGLADQETQYF TGTGCCAGCAGTCAAATGGGACTAGCGGACCAAGAGACCCAGTACTTC TRBV27 NA TRBJ2-5 TRBD2
CASGAQGTNGYTF TGTGCCAGCGGGGCTCAAGGGACGAATGGCTACACCTTC TRBV9 NA TRBJ1-2 NA
CATTTGVGTDTQYF TGTGCCACCACGACAGGGGTAGGAACAGATACGCAGTATTTT TRBV15 NA TRBJ2-3 TRBD1
CASSPSTGGADTQYF TGCGCCAGCAGCCCTTCGACAGGGGGCGCAGATACGCAGTATTTT TRBV5-1 NA TRBJ2-3 TRBD1
CASSLLAASNTGELFF TGTGCCAGCAGCTTATTAGCGGCCTCGAACACCGGGGAGCTGTTTTTT TRBV11-2 once TRBJ2-2 NA
CASSFGHEQFF TGTGCCAGCAGTTTCGGCCATGAGCAGTTCTTC TRBV27 NA TRBJ2-1 NA
CASSDKQGLHGVTDTQYF TGTGCCAGCAGTGATAAACAGGGGCTTCACGGGGTCACAGATACGCAGTATTTT TRBV2 once TRBJ2-3 TRBD1
CASSSEGLAGGPHNEQFF TGCGCCAGCAGCTCGGAAGGACTAGCGGGAGGACCACACAATGAGCAGTTCTTC TRBV5-1 NA TRBJ2-1 TRBD2
CASSQDLLGNNEQFF TGCGCCAGCAGCCAAGATCTCTTAGGAAACAATGAGCAGTTCTTC TRBV4-3 NA TRBJ2-1 NA
CASTSGTFNTGELFF TGTGCCAGCACCAGCGGGACGTTCAACACCGGGGAGCTGTTTTTT TRBV2 NA TRBJ2-2 TRBD2
CASRGPYGYTF TGTGCCAGCCGCGGACCATATGGCTACACCTTC TRBV2 NA TRBJ1-2 NA
CASSSEGVNYEQYF TGTGCCAGCAGTTCCGAGGGAGTGAATTACGAGCAGTACTTC TRBV28 NA TRBJ2-7 NA
CATSRADRVDTGELFF TGTGCCACCAGCAGAGCGGACAGGGTCGACACCGGGGAGCTGTTTTTT TRBV15 once TRBJ2-2 TRBD1
CSVMGSGANVLTF TGCAGCGTTATGGGTTCTGGGGCCAACGTCCTGACTTTC TRBV29-1 NA TRBJ2-6 NA
CASSSGSYGYTF TGTGCCAGCAGCTCTGGGAGCTATGGCTACACCTTC TRBV13 NA TRBJ1-2 NA
CASSPGGRYNEKLFF TGTGCCAGCTCACCGGGCGGACGGTACAATGAAAAACTGTTTTTT TRBV18 NA TRBJ1-4 NA